The T cell receptor (beta chain) under discussion was sequenced for a study of CD8+ T cells in alopecia areata. Study-wide background: Patients in the study were on tofacitinib for 6 to 18 months, then off it for 6 months.

A remark on this clone: Other DNA sequences from this sample encode an identical CDR3 as well.

Collected material from alopecia areata patients comprised lesional scalp punch biopsies and peripheral blood. TCR sequencing used cDNA made by reverse transcription of extracted RNA. Using immunoSEQ multiplex PCR, the repertoire was profiled, and TCRdb retains in-frame clones only, with some absent. This table holds about 97,000 clones, about 40% found once. The germline CDR1 and CDR2 sequences are DFQATT and SNEGSKA (reference sequence). CDR3 length: 11 amino acids. V shed 5 bases and J shed 0 bases, with 5 bases lying between them. Sequenced sample: CD4+ T cells sorted from blood. This TCR came from a human donor with alopecia areata. The V and J genes are TRBV20-1 and TRBJ2-7; D gene ambiguous. As DNA, the CDR3 is TGCAGTGCTCTCGACTCCTACGAGCAGTACTTC. Its translation is CSALDSYEQYF.